Below, 8 T cell receptor beta chains from the same sample are listed, as sequenced in a study of shared clonotypes between healthy human individuals. TCRdb's table, derived via immunoSEQ multiplex PCR, lists solely in-frame clones and lacks some. The sample holds 1,100,000 or so clones, about 80% seen once. Sample: memory CD4+ T cells from PBMCs. The subset: CD45RA-negative fraction. The receptors originated from a man between 18 and 35 years old in good health. Some clones in this sample may be carry-over from other donors' samples.

This chain joins TRBV21-1 and TRBJ2-7; TRBD1, as called in the table, went unchecked against the DNA. TRBV21-1 is a documented pseudogene. This CDR3 region has 16 residues. The CDR3 DNA is TGTGCCAGCAGCCTCCTCCCCGGGCCGGGACACTACGAGCAGTACTTC. The encoded protein is CASSLLPGPGHYEQYF.

This clone was observed at least ten times. This chain joins TRBV9 and TRBJ1-4; TRBD1 might be the D (5 bases). This CDR3 region has 14 residues. The V and J ends lost 5 bases and 8 bases respectively, with 16 bases between them. Germline lookup yields CDR1 SGDLS and CDR2 YYNGEE. For the CDR3, the DNA is TGTGCCAGCAGTCTCAACTCGGGGGGAGAAAAACTGTTTTTT. It is translated as CASSLNSGGEKLFF. The variable domain in full, with the rest retrieved from reference TRBV9 and TRBJ1-4, is DSGVTQTPKHLITATGQRVTLRCSPRSGDLSVYWYQQSLDQGLQFLIQYYNGEERAKGNILERFSAQQFPDLHSELNLSSLELGDSALYFCASSLNSGGEKLFFGSGTQLSVL.

This chain links TRBV18 with TRBJ2-7, with D perhaps matching TRBD1 or TRBD2 (6 bases each). The CDR3 is 14 amino acids. Trimming stripped 2 bases from V and 5 bases from J, with 13 bases between. Germline CDR1 is KGHSH and CDR2 is LQKENI. CDR3 in DNA: TGTGCCAGCTCACCATGGGGGGCACGTAACGAGCAGTACTTC. This sequence encodes CASSPWGARNEQYF. Full variable domain (rest looked up from reference TRBV18 and TRBJ2-7): NAGVMQNPRHLVRRRGQEARLRCSPMKGHSHVYWYRQLPEEGLKFMVYLQKENIIDESGMPKERFSAEFPKEGPSILRIQQVVRGDSAAYFCASSPWGARNEQYFGPGTRLTVT.

The rearrangement joins TRBV10-3 to TRBJ2-2; perhaps TRBD2 as D (5 bases). V dropped 4 bases and J dropped 1 base, with 7 bases sitting between them. CDR3 size: 14 residues. Germline V gives CDR1 ENHRY, CDR2 SYGVKD. The CDR3 protein is CAISVRENTGELFF. The DNA of the CDR3 is TGTGCCATCAGTGTGAGGGAGAACACCGGGGAGCTGTTTTTT.

Ten or more counts support this clone. The rearrangement links TRBV19 to TRBJ2-2; D gene unclear. The CDR3 consists of 15 residues. V was cut by 5 bases and J by 1 base, with 11 bases left in between. Germline V gene lookup returns CDR1 LNHDA and CDR2 SQIVND (reference sequence). Here the CDR3 DNA reads TGTGCCAGTAGTGTCAATACGGTGAACACCGGGGAGCTGTTTTTT. This gives the protein CASSVNTVNTGELFF.

This clone has a single count. V gene TRBV18 combines with J gene TRBJ1-1; 7 nucleotides match TRBD1. The germline gives CDR1 KGHSH, CDR2 LQKENI. J gave up 0 bases and V 0 bases, and 7 bases lay outside the gene matches. The CDR3 has 17 residues. CDR3: CASSPPRGGGMNTEAFF. The DNA of the CDR3 is TGTGCCAGCTCACCACCGAGAGGGGGCGGGATGAACACTGAAGCTTTCTTT.

The chain combines TRBV5-6 with TRBJ2-5; 11 bases match TRBD1. CDR1 and CDR2 (germline): SGHDT, YYEEEE. The V gene end was trimmed by 3 bases and the J gene end by 6 bases; junction bases not matched to a gene: 4. The CDR3 contains 14 residues. The CDR3 nucleotides are TGTGCCAGCAGCTATCGGACAGGGGGCAAGACCCAGTACTTC. Translating it yields CASSYRTGGKTQYF.

This CDR3 reads CASSPHPSGNTIYF. CDR3 bases: TGCGCCAGCAGCCCCCATCCCTCTGGAAACACCATATATTTT. The chain employs TRBV4-3 and TRBJ1-3; D not certain. The germline V gene encodes CDR1 LGHNA and CDR2 YSLEER. The germline V and J ends were trimmed by 4 bases and 0 bases, with 7 bases remaining between them. The CDR3 is made up of 14 amino acids.